This is a list of T cell receptor beta chains from one sample in a study of blood T cell repertoires in COVID-19. The repertoire was sequenced with immunoSEQ multiplex PCR; TCRdb's copy has only in-frame clones and lacks some. The top ten hold approximately 30% of the sample, which has 150,000 or so clones, roughly four fifths seen once. Sequenced material: peripheral blood. The receptors here all came from a woman aged 55-70 years with acute or convalescent COVID-19. The CDR3 runs from the conserved cysteine through the conserved F or W. A D gene is named only where the DNA matches it firmly. Clone size is shown for a subset of rows, as once, few, many or a class of expanded clone.

>NA|TRBV7-9|NA|TRBJ2-5
TGTGCCAGCAGCTCAACCAGGTGGGAGACCCAGTACTTC
CASSSTRWETQYF
>NA|TRBV19|NA|TRBJ2-1
TGTGCCAGTAGTTCGAGGGATGAGCAGTTCTTC
CASSSRDEQFF
>NA|TRBV6-5|TRBD1|TRBJ2-7
TGTGCCAGCAGTTACGAGGGACAGGGTTCCTACGAGCAGTACTTC
CASSYEGQGSYEQYF
>NA|TRBV27|NA|TRBJ1-2
TGTGCCAGCAGTCCTCGCCCCACGGGGGGCTACACCTTC
CASSPRPTGGYTF
>NA|TRBV27|NA|TRBJ2-7
TGTGCCACCTGGGGGGACCCTCTGTTGGGTGAGCAGTACTTC
CATWGDPLLGEQYF
>NA|TRBV18|TRBD1|TRBJ2-6
TGTGCCAGCTCACCATCGCCAGGGGGCGGTCTGGCCAACGTCCTGACTTTC
CASSPSPGGGLANVLTF
>NA|TRBV4-1|TRBD2|TRBJ2-5
TGCGCCAGCAGCCTAGCAGCCGGGACTACACAAGAGACCCAGTACTTC
CASSLAAGTTQETQYF
>NA|TRBV18|NA|TRBJ2-2
TGTGCCAGCTCGCGAAATGCGAACACCGGGGAGCTGTTTTTT
CASSRNANTGELFF
>NA|TRBV5-1|TRBD1|TRBJ1-2
TGCGCCAGCAGCAGGACAGGGGGTGTAGGCTACACCTTC
CASSRTGGVGYTF
>NA|TRBV11-2|NA|TRBJ1-2
TGTGCCAGCAGCTTAGACAGGGTTGGCTACACCTTC
CASSLDRVGYTF
>NA|TRBV6-5|TRBD2|TRBJ2-3
TGTGCCAGCAGTTACTCGGGACTAGCGAGCACAGATACGCAGTATTTT
CASSYSGLASTDTQYF
>NA|TRBV3-1/TRBV3-2|NA|TRBJ1-6
TGTGCCAGCAGCCAGAAAAGGGGTAATTCACCCCTCCACTTT
CASSQKRGNSPLHF
>NA|TRBV30|NA|TRBJ1-5
TGTGCCTCCAGAGGGGACAATAATCAGCCCCAGCATTTT
CASRGDNNQPQHF
>NA|TRBV15|NA|TRBJ1-2
TGTGCCACCAGCAGCACTCAGACAGACCACTATGGCTACACCTTC
CATSSTQTDHYGYTF
>NA|TRBV7-8|TRBD2|TRBJ2-3
TGTGCCAGCAGTCCAAGCGGGGCGACCCCAGATACGCAGTATTTT
CASSPSGATPDTQYF
>NA|TRBV5-8|TRBD1|TRBJ1-6
TGTGCCAGCAGCTCGCGGGACAGGGGGCGTTCACCCCTCCACTTT
CASSSRDRGRSPLHF
>NA|TRBV18|NA|TRBJ2-2
TGTGCCAGCTCACCGGTAGCGGAGTCACGCACCGGGGAGCTGTTTTTT
CASSPVAESRTGELFF
>NA|TRBV19|NA|TRBJ1-6
TGTGCCAGTACCCAGCGGCGGGGGCCTCTGGGTCCCCTCCACTTT
CASTQRRGPLGPLHF
>NA|TRBV2|NA|TRBJ1-2
TGTGCCAGCAGTCCCCAGTGGGGACAATTAAGCTCTGGCTACACCTTC
CASSPQWGQLSSGYTF
>NA|TRBV19|NA|TRBJ1-3
TGTGCCAGCATCTCGACAGTCTCTGGAAACACCATATATTTT
CASISTVSGNTIYF
>once|TRBV18|NA|TRBJ1-1
TGTGCCAGCTCACCACCAGCGACGAGGAACGGGGGTCATGCTTTCTTT
CASSPPATRNGGHAFF
>NA|TRBV10-2|NA|TRBJ1-3
TGCGCCAGCAGCATCAGTGGCTCTGGAAACACCATATATTTT
CASSISGSGNTIYF
>NA|TRBV6-5|TRBD1|TRBJ2-2
TGTGCCAGCAGTTGGGGACAGGGTAACACCGGGGAGCTGTTTTTT
CASSWGQGNTGELFF
>NA|TRBV12-5|NA|TRBJ2-5
TGTGCTAGTGGTTTGGATTTACAAGAGACCCAGTACTTC
CASGLDLQETQYF
>NA|TRBV7-9|TRBD1|TRBJ1-1
TGTGCCAGCAGCGGCCAACCGGTAGGGGGCGGTGAAGCTTTCTTT
CASSGQPVGGGEAFF
>NA|TRBV10-3|NA|TRBJ1-4
TGTGCCATCAGTCCGTTTGCAACTAATGAAAAACTGTTTTTT
CAISPFATNEKLFF
>NA|TRBV6-5|TRBD1|TRBJ2-7
TGTGCCAGCAGCCCGGCGGGGACAGGCTACGAGCAGTACTTC
CASSPAGTGYEQYF
>NA|TRBV10-3|NA|TRBJ1-5
TGTGCCATCAGTGTCGCGGAAGACAGCAATCAGCCCCAGCATTTT
CAISVAEDSNQPQHF